These T cell receptor beta chains were read from a single sample in a study of cytomegalovirus exposure and HLA in healthy donors. TCRdb keeps only in-frame clones here, not all; method: immunoSEQ multiplex PCR. This table has around 100,000 clones, 74% appearing once. The sequencing sample was made of PBMCs. Receptors were obtained from a man aged 45-65 years in good health and CMV-seropositive. Both conserved end residues are part of each CDR3. The D gene is left open where the match is weak. Where a row states a size, it is once, few, many or the class of an expanded clone; other rows omit it.

v_gene: TRBV10-3
d_gene: NA
abundance: NA
len: 15
j_gene: TRBJ1-2
CDR3nt: TGTGCCATCGCCATCGCCGGGAGAGCTAACTATGGCTACACCTTC
CDR3aa: CAIAIAGRANYGYTF

v_gene: TRBV19
d_gene: NA
abundance: NA
len: 13
j_gene: TRBJ1-5
CDR3nt: TGTGCCAGTAGTGTCCATCGTGAACAGCCTCAGCATTTT
CDR3aa: CASSVHREQPQHF

v_gene: TRBV7-2
d_gene: TRBD2
abundance: NA
len: 17
j_gene: TRBJ2-1
CDR3nt: TGTGCCAGCAGCAAGGGGTTGACAGCGGGAAGGATGGATGAGCAGTTCTTC
CDR3aa: CASSKGLTAGRMDEQFF

v_gene: TRBV5-1
d_gene: TRBD1
abundance: NA
len: 15
j_gene: TRBJ2-7
CDR3nt: TGCGCCAGCAGCTTGACCCGGACAGGGGGCCTCGAGCAGTACTTC
CDR3aa: CASSLTRTGGLEQYF

v_gene: TRBV27
d_gene: TRBD2
abundance: NA
len: 15
j_gene: TRBJ2-1
CDR3nt: TGTGCCAGCAGTCTCACTAGCGGGGGTTACAATGAGCAGTTCTTC
CDR3aa: CASSLTSGGYNEQFF

v_gene: TRBV28
d_gene: TRBD1
abundance: NA
len: 16
j_gene: TRBJ1-6
CDR3nt: TGTGCCAGCAGTCTGGCGGGACAGGGACCTAATTCACCCCTCCACTTT
CDR3aa: CASSLAGQGPNSPLHF

v_gene: TRBV6-1
d_gene: NA
abundance: few
len: 13
j_gene: TRBJ1-1
CDR3nt: TGTGCCAGCACCGAGGTTATGGACACTGAAGCTTTCTTT
CDR3aa: CASTEVMDTEAFF

v_gene: TRBV30
d_gene: NA
abundance: NA
len: 14
j_gene: TRBJ1-5
CDR3nt: TGTGCCTGGAGTGTACAAGGGACTACTCAGCCCCAGCATTTT
CDR3aa: CAWSVQGTTQPQHF

v_gene: TRBV5-6
d_gene: TRBD1
abundance: NA
len: 15
j_gene: TRBJ1-1
CDR3nt: TGTGCCAGCAGCTCTGCGACAGGGGGAACGACTGAAGCTTTCTTT
CDR3aa: CASSSATGGTTEAFF

v_gene: TRBV9
d_gene: NA
abundance: NA
len: 12
j_gene: TRBJ1-2
CDR3nt: TGTGCCAGCAGCGTAAGTGGCGGAGGCTACACCTTC
CDR3aa: CASSVSGGGYTF